This section outlines one T cell receptor (beta chain) sequence together with its context. This record belongs to a study of radiation and T cells in renal cell carcinoma. Described time point: blood 2 weeks post-SBRT. Treatment meaning: 15 Gy SBRT to primary tumor, nephrectomy 4 weeks later. The protocol was immunoSEQ multiplex PCR, while the TCRdb copy is restricted to in-frame clones and leaves out a portion. This sample has roughly 140,000 clones, with approximately 88% found just once. Germline-derived CDR1 and CDR2 are SGHTA and FQGNSA. Trimming removed 6 bases at V and 2 bases at J, with 13 bases between. This CDR3 is 14 amino acids long.

The V and J genes are TRBV7-2 and TRBJ1-1, with a possible D match to TRBD1 (6 bases). The origin of this receptor is a woman aged 45-60 years with renal cell carcinoma. Sequencing was performed on blood, taken from a patient whose treatment included radiotherapy and nephrectomy. The CDR3 reads CASRRDTGNTEAFF. As DNA, the CDR3 is TGTGCCAGCAGACGGGACACGGGTAACACTGAAGCTTTCTTT.